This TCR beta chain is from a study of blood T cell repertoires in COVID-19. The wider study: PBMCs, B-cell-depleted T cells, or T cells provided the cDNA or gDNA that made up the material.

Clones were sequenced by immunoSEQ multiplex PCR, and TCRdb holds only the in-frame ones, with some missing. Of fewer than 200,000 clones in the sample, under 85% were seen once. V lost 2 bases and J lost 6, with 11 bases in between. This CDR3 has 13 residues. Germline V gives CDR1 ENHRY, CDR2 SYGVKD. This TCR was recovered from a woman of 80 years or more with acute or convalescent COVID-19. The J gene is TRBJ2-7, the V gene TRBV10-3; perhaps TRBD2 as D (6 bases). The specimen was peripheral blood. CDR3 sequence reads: CAISEEMGLEQYF. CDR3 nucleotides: TGTGCCATCAGTGAGGAGATGGGACTCGAGCAGTACTTC.